This T cell receptor beta chain came from a study of shared clonotypes between healthy human individuals. The overall study: There were three CD4 naive, three CD4 memory, two CD8 naive and one CD8 memory plates per donor. General study results and limits: The study found lower generation probabilities in non-shared clonotypes than in those shared by all four donors.

On sorted subsets, replicate PCRs used approximately 190 ng DNA, or 31,000 or so T cell genomes. Assay used: immunoSEQ multiplex PCR; TCRdb lists only in-frame clones, some missing. The sample has 2 million to 2.5 million clones, about 92% seen once; the top ten hold 0.3% to 0.4%. This CDR3 contains 15 residues. V lost 2 bases, J lost 4 bases, and 11 bases lay in between. The germline V gene has CDR1 MDHEN and CDR2 SYDVKM. Comments on this clone: Its matching antigen is unknown.

Into CD45RA+ naive and CD45RA-negative memory subsets, the CD4+ cells were split. V is TRBV28 and J is TRBJ1-4; D is possibly TRBD1 (6 bases). This sequence was found in a man in his late teens or twenties in good health. Some clones in this sample may be carry-over from other donors' samples. The sample comprised naive CD4+ T cells from PBMCs. Subset in this sample: CD45RA+ positively selected. The CDR3 sequence: CASSLGGQFNEKLFF. Here the CDR3 DNA reads TGTGCCAGCAGTTTAGGCGGACAGTTTAATGAAAAACTGTTTTTT.